Shown below are 9 T cell receptor beta chains from a single sample sequenced in a study of monozygotic twins with inflammatory bowel disease. TCRdb reprocessed the 5' RACE reads and stores each CDR3 protein as one record, lacking DNA. Its table records roughly 140,000 distinct CDR3 sequences. The sample comprised blood. These receptors came from a human donor with ulcerative colitis or Crohn's disease, or a healthy co-twin of an affected twin (not recorded which).

V and J are TRBV7-2 and TRBJ2-2. The germline gives CDR1 SGHTA, CDR2 FQGNSA. The CDR3 has 16 residues. The CDR3 loop is CASSSSGTANTGELFF.

The V call is TRBV20-1, the J call TRBJ1-1; without DNA, the TCRdb call of TRBD1 cannot be checked. CDR3 length equals 14 residues. The germline V gene has CDR1 DFQATT and CDR2 SNEGSKA (reference sequence). The CDR3 loop reads CSARDAGLNTEAFF.

The rearrangement uses TRBV5-1 and TRBJ2-2; TCRdb returns TRBD2, unconfirmable since there is no DNA. The CDR3 sequence is 15 residues long. From germline, CDR1 is SGHRS and CDR2 YFSETQ. CDR3 amino acids: CASSFSGGPTGELFF.

The chain is built from TRBV11-2 and TRBJ1-2; checking the TCRdb D call of TRBD1 is not possible without DNA. The germline CDR1 and CDR2 sequences are SGHAT and FQNNGV. The CDR3 length is 15 residues. This chain's CDR3 is CASSLSAQGVGGYTF. The full variable domain, with the rest looked up from reference TRBV11-2 and TRBJ1-2, is EAGVAQSPRYKIIEKRQSVAFWCNPISGHATLYWYQQILGQGPKLLIQFQNNGVVDDSQLPKDRFSAERLKGVDSTLKIQPAKLEDSAVYLCASSLSAQGVGGYTFGSGTRLTVV.

The chain joins TRBV5-1 to TRBJ2-7. CDR3 length: 13 amino acids. The germline gives CDR1 SGHRS, CDR2 YFSETQ. This chain's CDR3 is CASSFQSSYEQYF.

The rearrangement links TRBV5-4 to TRBJ2-2; the TRBD1 assignment by TCRdb is unverifiable without DNA. This CDR3 spans 15 amino acids. The germline V gene has CDR1 SGHNT and CDR2 YYREEE (reference sequence). Here the CDR3 reads CASSFRGGDTGELFF.

This CDR3 is CASSLREINTGELFF. The chain recombines TRBV27 with TRBJ2-2; the D call of TRBD2 rests on TCRdb alone, since no DNA is present to check it. This CDR3 comprises 15 residues. Germline V CDR1 and CDR2: MNHEY, SMNVEV (reference sequence).

V and J are TRBV7-2 and TRBJ2-7; TCRdb proposes TRBD1, but this gene call is untestable without DNA. This CDR3 is built from 16 residues. Germline CDR1 and CDR2: SGHTA and FQGNSA. CDR3 amino acids: CASSITGGSISYEQYF.

The chain recombines TRBV5-1 with TRBJ2-5; without DNA, the TCRdb call of TRBD1 cannot be checked. CDR3 length: 16 residues. CDR1 and CDR2 (germline): SGHRS, YFSETQ. The CDR3 loop is CASSIPTGGYQETQYF.